This T cell receptor beta chain was documented in a study of blood T cell repertoires in COVID-19. Turning to the study itself: Sites across the United States, Italy and Spain contributed samples from acute and convalescent COVID-19. T cells, B-cell-depleted T cells, or PBMCs provided the cDNA or gDNA that served as material.

Source study methods: For nucleated cells, counts were estimated from reference gene primer amplification. TCRdb's table, derived via immunoSEQ multiplex PCR, lists solely in-frame clones and lacks some. V, J and clone size are those of that table, while D and trimming were read from the DNA. The data contain tens of thousands of clones, under 90% of them singletons. Germline-derived CDR1 and CDR2 are MNHNS and SASEGT. CDR3 length: 16 residues. The V end was cut by 2 bases, the J end by 4 bases, with 16 bases between. The genes are TRBV6-1 and TRBJ2-3; possible D gene TRBD2, 7 bases. The sequence was obtained from a man aged 70-80 years with active COVID-19. Sequences were obtained from peripheral blood. The CDR3: CASSERGGRIPDTQYF. The DNA of the CDR3 is TGTGCCAGCAGTGAAAGGGGGGGTCGAATCCCAGATACGCAGTATTTT.